The 7 T cell receptor beta chains reported below all come from one sample, sequenced in a study of T cell responses to AZD1222 COVID-19 vaccine. Assay: immunoSEQ multiplex PCR; the TCRdb copy retains only in-frame clones and omits some. The top ten clones hold about 8.7% of a sample with approximately 100,000 clones, 75% to 90% of them seen once. The input for sequencing was peripheral blood, taken on day 0 of AZD1222 vaccination. The source is an adult in good health.

This clone was observed a few times. The chain joins TRBV4-1 to TRBJ2-3, with D possibly matching TRBD2 (7 bases). Trimming removed 1 base at V and 6 bases at J, with 11 bases between. Germline V gives CDR1 MGHRA, CDR2 YSYEKL. The CDR3 spans 14 residues. The CDR3 DNA follows: TGCGCCAGCAGCCAAGGCGGGGGCCAGGATACGCAGTATTTT. This encodes CASSQGGGQDTQYF.

This chain connects TRBV27 to TRBJ2-3, with TRBD2 identical over 15 bases. Germline CDR1 MNHEY, CDR2 SMNVEV (reference sequence). V trimming: 0 bases; J trimming: 5 bases; junction bases outside the gene matches: 15. The CDR3 totals 21 residues. The CDR3 spells CASSLSFGLAGGPFVQDTQYF. The DNA of the CDR3 is TGTGCCAGCAGTTTATCCTTCGGACTAGCGGGAGGGCCTTTCGTGCAAGATACGCAGTATTTT.

This rearrangement joins TRBV12-3 or TRBV12-4 to TRBJ2-7; TRBD1 matches at 8 bases. The CDR3 loop spans 13 amino acids. V trimming: 4 bases; J trimming: 6 bases; junction bases outside the gene matches: 5. CDR3 DNA: TGTGCCAGCAGTTCAGGACAGGGAGGCGAGCAGTACTTC. Translated: CASSSGQGGEQYF.

The chain employs TRBV7-8 and TRBJ1-1; TRBD1 is a possible D gene (5 bases). The CDR3 has 15 amino acids. CDR1 and CDR2 from the germline V gene are SGHVS and FQNEAQ. The V end was cut by 5 bases, the J end by 1 base, with 14 bases between. Written as DNA, the CDR3 is TGTGCCAGCAGCCCCGCGGGGACGAGGAACACTGAAGCTTTCTTT. Amino acid sequence: CASSPAGTRNTEAFF.

Here the CDR3 reads CASSEAGELFF. The CDR3 DNA follows: TGCGCCAGCAGCGAGGCCGGGGAGCTGTTTTTT. The chain uses TRBV5-1 and TRBJ2-2; the D is unclear. This CDR3 spans 11 amino acids. Germline CDR1 reads SGHRS; CDR2 reads YFSETQ. V shed 4 bases and J shed 6 bases, with 4 bases lying between them.

The chain uses TRBV4-3 and TRBJ1-2, with a tentative D call TRBD1 (5 bases). CDR1 and CDR2 from the germline V gene are LGHNA and YSLEER. This CDR3 spans 15 amino acids. The V end lost 0 bases, the J end lost 0 bases, and 8 bases lay between the germline ends. CDR3 protein: CASSQDGAPNYGYTF. The CDR3 DNA is TGCGCCAGCAGCCAAGATGGGGCCCCTAACTATGGCTACACCTTC.

The gene calls are TRBV7-6 and TRBJ2-5, with D tentatively TRBD1 or TRBD2 (5 bases each). Germline CDR1 is SGHVS and CDR2 is FNYEAQ. The CDR3 runs to 13 residues. Trimming removed 1 base at V and 10 bases at J, with 13 bases between. The CDR3 region is CASSLGGRSFQYF. The CDR3 DNA is TGTGCCAGCAGCTTAGGGGGACGGTCTTTCCAGTACTTC. The full variable domain, rest sourced from reference TRBV7-6 and TRBJ2-5, is GAGVSQSPRYKVTKRGQDVALRCDPISGHVSLYWYRQALGQGPEFLTYFNYEAQQDKSGLPNDRFSAERPEGSISTLTIQRTEQRDSAMYRCASSLGGRSFQYFGPGTRLLVL.